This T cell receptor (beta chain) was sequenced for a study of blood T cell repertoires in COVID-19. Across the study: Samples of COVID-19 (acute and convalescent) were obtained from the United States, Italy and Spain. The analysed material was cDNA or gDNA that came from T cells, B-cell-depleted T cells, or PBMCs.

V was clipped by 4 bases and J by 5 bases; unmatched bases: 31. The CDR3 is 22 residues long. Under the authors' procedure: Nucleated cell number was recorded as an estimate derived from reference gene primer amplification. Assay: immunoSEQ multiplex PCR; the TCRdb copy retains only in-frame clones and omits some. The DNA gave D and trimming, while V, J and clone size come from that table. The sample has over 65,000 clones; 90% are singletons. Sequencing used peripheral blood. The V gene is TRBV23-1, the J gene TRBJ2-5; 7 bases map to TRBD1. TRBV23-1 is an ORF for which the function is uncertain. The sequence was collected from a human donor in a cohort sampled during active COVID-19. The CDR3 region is CASSPSITDRVTNFKVYETQYF. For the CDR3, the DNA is TGCGCCAGCAGTCCTTCCATTACCGACAGGGTTACCAATTTTAAAGTGTATGAGACCCAGTACTTC.